This T cell receptor (beta chain) appears in the sequencing data of a study of T cells in Graves' hyperthyroidism and ophthalmopathy. Study context: Before any treatment, at initial diagnosis, peripheral blood was collected.

The investigators amplified TCR beta CDR3 regions from RNA transcripts. Researchers ran a first-round RT-PCR on the TCR CDR3 using the HTBI primer set. From the multiplex PCR reads, TCRdb called clonotypes with MiXCR, one entry per CDR3 protein. In the table there are more than 350,000 distinct CDR3 sequences, about 18% of which are singletons. Study-wide points: Most clonotypes that expanded in the thyroid above 0.001 also showed up in blood.

Blood from later-ophthalmopathy patients was taken at first hyperthyroidism diagnosis. Extraction of PBMCs used 10 ml of fresh peripheral blood. About this clonotype itself: Its antigen remains unknown.

CDR3 length: 16 amino acids. V lost 1 base to trimming and J lost 2 bases, with 12 bases between them. Germline values: CDR1 LNHDA, CDR2 SQIVND (reference sequence). The sequenced sample consisted of blood. The chain combines TRBV19 with TRBJ1-5; D not certain. The sequence was collected from a woman aged 25 to 45 with Graves' hyperthyroidism that later progressed to Graves' ophthalmopathy. The CDR3 region is CASSIVWPPGNQPQHF. DNA for the CDR3: TGTGCCAGTAGTATAGTTTGGCCGCCAGGCAATCAGCCCCAGCATTTT.